This T cell receptor (beta chain) was sequenced in a study of T cell responses to AZD1222 COVID-19 vaccine. Study observations and caveats: A mostly white British donor set with more females was recruited, and clonal diversity was possibly underestimated. Repertoires were obtained solely post-peak T cell response.

This table comes from immunoSEQ multiplex PCR, and its TCRdb copy is limited to in-frame clones, with some not included. The data show 100,000 or so clones, about 93% seen once. This CDR3 is 17 amino acids long. Per germline, CDR1 MDHEN and CDR2 SYDVKM. Germline trimming cut 5 bases from V and 7 bases from J; bases unmatched to any gene: 16. Concerning this clone itself: Its antigen is unknown.

This receptor was taken from an adult in good health. This chain uses TRBV28 with TRBJ2-2; 7 bases fit TRBD2. The specimen comprised peripheral blood, sampled on day 0 of AZD1222 vaccination. For the CDR3, the DNA is TGTGCCAGCAGTCCCTACTCTAGCGGCATAGTGGGCGGGGAGCTGTTTTTT. Translating gives CASSPYSSGIVGGELFF.